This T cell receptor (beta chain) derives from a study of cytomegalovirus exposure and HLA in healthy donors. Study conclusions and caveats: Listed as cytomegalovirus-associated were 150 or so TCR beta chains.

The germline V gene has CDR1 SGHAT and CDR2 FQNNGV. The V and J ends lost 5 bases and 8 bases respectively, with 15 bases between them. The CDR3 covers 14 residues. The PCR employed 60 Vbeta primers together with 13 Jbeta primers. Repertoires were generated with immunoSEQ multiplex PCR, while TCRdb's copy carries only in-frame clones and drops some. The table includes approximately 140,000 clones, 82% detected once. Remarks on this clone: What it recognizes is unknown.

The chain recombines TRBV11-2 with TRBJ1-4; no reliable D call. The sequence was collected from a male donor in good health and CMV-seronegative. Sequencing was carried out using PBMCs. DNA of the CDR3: TGTGCCAGCAGCCCCCTCAGTGTTTGGGAAAAACTGTTTTTT. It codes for CASSPLSVWEKLFF.